Below, one T cell receptor beta chain is given with its context. Its specificity is not known. The data are from a study of T cells in Graves' hyperthyroidism and ophthalmopathy. Findings of the study overall: Model predictions of ophthalmopathy came a median approximately 6.2 months before onset.

Active moderate-to-severe ophthalmopathy, Clinical Activity Score at least 3, NOSPECS at least 4, under 3 months' duration. Together with thyroid ultrasound, orbital computed tomography, serum thyroxine and TRAb, clinical symptoms were used for diagnoses. This sample holds PBMCs from about 10 ml fresh peripheral blood. Amplification of TCR beta CDR3 regions was performed using RNA transcripts as template. HTBI primers were the set used in a first-round RT-PCR of the TCR CDR3. TCRdb independently ran MiXCR on the multiplex PCR reads; one entry per CDR3 protein. The sample has approximately 610,000 distinct CDR3 sequences, 14% to 15% seen once. Input material: blood. This receptor was taken from a woman aged 40 to 49 with Graves' ophthalmopathy.

CDR3 loop: CASTASGGYTEAFF. As DNA, the CDR3 is TGTGCCAGCACCGCTTCAGGGGGCTACACTGAAGCTTTCTTT. The chain uses TRBV28 and TRBJ1-1, with 8 bases aligning to TRBD1. This CDR3 contains 14 residues. Trimming at V came to 7 bases and at J to 3 bases, leaving 7 bases not matched to a gene. Germline-derived CDR1 and CDR2 are MDHEN and SYDVKM.